This is a list of T cell receptor beta chains from one sample in a study of early T cells in non-severe SARS-CoV-2 infection. MiXCR, applied by TCRdb to the 5' RACE reads, yields one record per CDR3 protein. Among approximately 52,000 distinct CDR3 sequences, 15% were seen once, and the ten largest hold 10%. Sample: whole blood, taken at baseline. The receptors come from an adult who was a healthcare worker with PCR-confirmed SARS-CoV-2 infection or an uninfected control (not recorded which). Each CDR3 is given with its conserved first and last residue. D genes are given only for firm matches. Not all rows give a size; the values are once, few, many and, for expanded clones, a class.

D: TRBD2; J: TRBJ2-7; size: -; V: TRBV14; CDR3: CASSQDRYGGAYEQYF; DNA: TGTGCCAGCAGCCAAGATCGGTACGGGGGGGCGTACGAGCAGTACTTC
D: TRBD2; J: TRBJ2-5; size: -; V: TRBV7-9; CDR3: CASSPDLGRLAGAVETQYF; DNA: TGTGCCAGCAGCCCGGACCTGGGGAGGTTAGCGGGGGCCGTGGAGACCCAGTACTTC
D: -; J: TRBJ2-5; size: many; V: TRBV9; CDR3: CASSAGPLAGETQYF; DNA: TGTGCCAGCAGTGCCGGGCCCCTGGCGGGAGAGACCCAGTACTTC
D: TRBD1; J: TRBJ2-5; size: -; V: TRBV6-6; CDR3: CASSYLTGGETQYF; DNA: TGTGCCAGCAGTTACCTTACAGGGGGAGAGACCCAGTACTTC
D: TRBD1; J: TRBJ2-5; size: once; V: TRBV20-1; CDR3: CSARDLVGDREETQYF; DNA: TGCAGTGCTAGAGATCTGGTGGGGGACAGGGAAGAGACCCAGTACTTC
D: TRBD1; J: TRBJ1-5; size: few; V: TRBV10-2; CDR3: CASSGTGEEPQHF; DNA: TGCGCCAGCAGCGGGACAGGGGAAGAACCCCAGCATTTT
D: -; J: TRBJ1-1; size: many; V: TRBV28; CDR3: CASSFTGRSEAFF; DNA: TGTGCCAGCAGTTTCACAGGGAGGTCTGAAGCTTTCTTT
D: TRBD2; J: TRBJ2-7; size: few; V: TRBV7-9; CDR3: CASSRTDAGGGEQYF; DNA: TGTGCCAGCAGCAGAACGGACGCCGGCGGGGGCGAGCAGTACTTC
D: -; J: TRBJ2-7; size: many; V: TRBV6-1; CDR3: CASTKERTVYEQYF; DNA: TGTGCCAGCACCAAAGAACGGACAGTCTACGAGCAGTACTTC
D: -; J: TRBJ1-4; size: few; V: TRBV7-2; CDR3: CASSFTGNKKLFF; DNA: TGTGCCAGCAGCTTTACCGGGAATAAAAAACTGTTTTTT
D: TRBD1; J: TRBJ2-1; size: -; V: TRBV24-1; CDR3: CATSETTGPFGGNEQFF; DNA: TGTGCCACCAGTGAAACGACAGGGCCTTTTGGGGGCAATGAGCAGTTCTTC
D: -; J: TRBJ1-2; size: few; V: TRBV7-9; CDR3: CASTQAGYTRYTF; DNA: TGTGCCAGCACCCAAGCAGGGTACACTCGCTACACCTTC
D: -; J: TRBJ2-2; size: few; V: TRBV20-1; CDR3: CSARDGGSGTGELFF; DNA: TGCAGTGCTAGAGATGGTGGGAGCGGCACCGGGGAGCTGTTTTTT
D: -; J: TRBJ2-1; size: few; V: TRBV11-2; CDR3: CASTQSDEQFF; DNA: TGTGCCAGCACCCAATCGGATGAGCAGTTCTTC
D: -; J: TRBJ1-4; size: many; V: TRBV20-1; CDR3: CSAYNEKLFF; DNA: TGCAGTGCTTATAATGAAAAACTGTTTTTT
D: TRBD2; J: TRBJ2-5; size: many; V: TRBV2; CDR3: CAGGTRLEETQYF; DNA: TGTGCCGGCGGGACTAGGCTAGAAGAGACCCAGTACTTC
D: TRBD1; J: TRBJ1-2; size: few; V: TRBV9; CDR3: CASSGDRAYGYTF; DNA: TGTGCCAGCAGCGGCGACAGGGCCTATGGCTACACCTTC
D: -; J: TRBJ1-6; size: few; V: TRBV16; CDR3: CASSQSWDLNNSPLHF; DNA: TGTGCCAGCAGCCAATCCTGGGATCTAAATAATTCACCCCTCCACTTT
D: TRBD1; J: TRBJ1-1; size: many; V: TRBV7-8; CDR3: CASRLNTGANTEAFF; DNA: TGTGCCAGCAGATTAAATACAGGGGCGAACACTGAAGCTTTCTTT
D: -; J: TRBJ2-2; size: few; V: TRBV6-6; CDR3: CASSYSWAESGELFF; DNA: TGTGCCAGCAGTTACTCGTGGGCTGAGAGCGGGGAGCTGTTTTTT
D: -; J: TRBJ2-3; size: few; V: TRBV29-1; CDR3: CSVGGIVTDTQYF; DNA: TGCAGCGTTGGAGGGATCGTCACAGATACGCAGTATTTT
D: -; J: TRBJ2-3; size: -; V: TRBV24-1; CDR3: CATSATGTDTQYF; DNA: TGTGCCACCAGTGCCACAGGCACAGATACGCAGTATTTT
D: -; J: TRBJ1-4; size: many; V: TRBV14; CDR3: CASSQLTKATNEKLFF; DNA: TGTGCCAGCAGCCAACTCACAAAAGCAACTAATGAAAAACTGTTTTTT
D: -; J: TRBJ2-1; size: few; V: TRBV7-9; CDR3: CASSLDRATYNEQFF; DNA: TGTGCCAGCAGCTTAGACAGGGCCACCTACAATGAGCAGTTCTTC